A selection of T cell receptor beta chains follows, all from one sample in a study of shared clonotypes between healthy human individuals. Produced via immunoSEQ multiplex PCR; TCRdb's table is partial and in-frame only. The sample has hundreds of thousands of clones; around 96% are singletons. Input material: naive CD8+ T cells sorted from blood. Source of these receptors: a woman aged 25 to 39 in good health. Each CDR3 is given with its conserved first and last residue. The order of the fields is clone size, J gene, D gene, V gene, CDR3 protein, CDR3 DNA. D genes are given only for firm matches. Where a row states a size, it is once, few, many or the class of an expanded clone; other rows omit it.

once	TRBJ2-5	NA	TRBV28	CASSSRGETQYF	TGTGCCAGCAGTTCCCGGGGGGAGACCCAGTACTTC
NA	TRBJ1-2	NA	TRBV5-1	CASSYPGLGSGYTF	TGCGCCAGCAGTTACCCGGGTCTAGGGTCTGGCTACACCTTC
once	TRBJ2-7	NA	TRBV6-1	CASSGGSYEQYF	TGTGCCAGCAGTGGTGGGTCCTACGAGCAGTACTTC
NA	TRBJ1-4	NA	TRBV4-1	CASSQDRGEGEKLFF	TGCGCCAGCAGCCAAGATCGGGGAGAGGGTGAAAAACTGTTTTTT
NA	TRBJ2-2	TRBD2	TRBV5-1	CASSLDPGTSGTGELFF	TGCGCCAGCAGCTTGGATCCCGGGACTAGCGGGACCGGGGAGCTGTTTTTT
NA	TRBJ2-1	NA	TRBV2	CATTRPTYNEQFF	TGTGCCACCACCCGACCCACCTACAATGAGCAGTTCTTC
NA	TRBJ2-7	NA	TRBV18	CASSPPDSSYEQYF	TGTGCCAGCTCACCCCCGGATAGCTCCTACGAGCAGTACTTC
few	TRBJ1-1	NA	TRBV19	CASSIGQLNTEAFF	TGTGCCAGTAGTATAGGACAGTTGAACACTGAAGCTTTCTTT
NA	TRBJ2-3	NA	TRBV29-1	CSVEVGFATDTQYF	TGCAGCGTTGAAGTGGGATTTGCCACAGATACGCAGTATTTT
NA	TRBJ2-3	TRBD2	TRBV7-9	CASSRTSGTDTQYF	TGTGCCAGCAGTCGGACTAGCGGCACAGATACGCAGTATTTT